One sample yielded the 19 T cell receptor beta chains listed below, sequenced in a study of blood T cells in healthy people across ages. Using a J-beta primer mix together with a sample-barcoded 5' primer, a second PCR was run for roughly 6 to 12 cycles. TCRdb recomputed calls from the 5' RACE reads with MiXCR, one row per CDR3 protein. Of 1.4 million or so distinct CDR3 sequences in the sample, roughly 43% were seen once. Material for sequencing was blood. The receptors come from a woman aged 18-29 years in good health.

V is TRBV13 and J is TRBJ2-5; the D is unclear. V was clipped by 3 bases and J by 2 bases, with 10 bases between them. The V gene's germline CDR1 is PRHDT and CDR2 FYEKMQ (reference sequence). The CDR3 consists of 14 residues. The CDR3 spells CASSFGRRQETQYF. Here the CDR3 DNA reads TGTGCCAGCAGCTTCGGCAGGAGACAAGAGACCCAGTACTTC.

The chain recombines TRBV14 with TRBJ2-1; 7 bases align to TRBD1. V shed 0 bases and J 9 bases; nucleotides not matched to a gene: 11. The CDR3 loop spans 16 amino acids. Germline V gene lookup returns CDR1 SGHDN and CDR2 FVKESK. The CDR3 spells CASSQDRQGRPVEQFF. CDR3 sequence (DNA): TGTGCCAGCAGCCAAGATCGACAGGGCCGTCCGGTTGAGCAGTTCTTC.

This chain uses TRBV20-1 with TRBJ1-4, with a weak D call TRBD1 (5 bases). The CDR3 is 11 amino acids. V lost 5 bases, J lost 11 bases, and 12 bases lay in between. Germline V gene lookup returns CDR1 DFQATT and CDR2 SNEGSKA (reference sequence). CDR3 sequence: CSASGDVKLFF. The CDR3 DNA is TGCAGTGCTTCCGGGGACGTCAAACTGTTTTTT.

This chain connects TRBV18 to TRBJ1-4, with D hard to call. Germline V lookup: CDR1 KGHSH, CDR2 LQKENI. This CDR3 has 15 residues. V was shortened by 2 bases and J by 6 bases, with 13 bases between the two germline ends. In DNA form, the CDR3 reads TGTGCCAGCTCACCAGAAGATGGGAGGGATGAAAAACTGTTTTTT. Encoded protein: CASSPEDGRDEKLFF. The entire variable domain, with the rest obtained from reference TRBV18 and TRBJ1-4, is as follows: NAGVMQNPRHLVRRRGQEARLRCSPMKGHSHVYWYRQLPEEGLKFMVYLQKENIIDESGMPKERFSAEFPKEGPSILRIQQVVRGDSAAYFCASSPEDGRDEKLFFGSGTQLSVL.

The chain couples TRBV14 to TRBJ2-3; no definite D call. The CDR3 has 15 amino acids. V lost 5 bases and J 1 base, leaving 13 bases between the germline ends. Germline-derived CDR1 and CDR2 are SGHDN and FVKESK. The CDR3 coding sequence is TGTGCCAGCAGCGATACCTGGCTCCGCACAGATACGCAGTATTTT. Its translation is CASSDTWLRTDTQYF.

This clonotype has just a few counts. J is TRBJ2-1 and V is TRBV27; tentatively, D is TRBD1 (6 bases). V was cut by 4 bases and J by 8 bases, with 9 bases left in between. Germline V CDR1 and CDR2: MNHEY, SMNVEV (reference sequence). CDR3 length: 12 residues. The CDR3 sequence is CASSYRADEQFF. CDR3 nucleotides: TGTGCCAGCAGTTACAGGGCGGATGAGCAGTTCTTC.

CDR3 sequence (DNA): TGTGCCAGCAGCTTAGTCGGTTACAGGGGAGGAGATACGCAGTATTTT. Its protein is CASSLVGYRGGDTQYF. The V call is TRBV7-9, the J call TRBJ2-3; possibly TRBD1 for D (7 bases). This CDR3 comprises 16 residues. The germline V and J ends were trimmed by 1 base and 5 bases, with 16 bases remaining between them. Germline V gene sequence: CDR1 SEHNR, CDR2 FQNEAQ (reference sequence).

This clonotype turned up a few times. The chain links TRBV7-2 to TRBJ2-3, with D hard to call. The V gene's germline CDR1 is SGHTA and CDR2 FQGNSA. The CDR3 totals 14 residues. Trimming removed 1 base at V and 5 bases at J, with 10 bases between. The CDR3 sequence: CASSLDRWKDTQYF. The DNA of the CDR3 is TGTGCCAGCAGCTTAGACCGGTGGAAAGATACGCAGTATTTT.

The gene calls are TRBV4-3 and TRBJ2-1; TRBD1 aligns across 7 bases. Germline-derived CDR1 and CDR2 are LGHNA and YSLEER. The CDR3 is 14 residues long. The trim removed 2 bases at V and 10 bases at J, leaving 8 bases unmatched. The DNA for the CDR3 is TGCGCCAGCAGCCAATACAGGGGAAACTACGAGCAGTTCTTC. Translation: CASSQYRGNYEQFF.

In its sample, this clonotype was seen a few times. This chain joins TRBV27 and TRBJ2-7; 7 bases are a match to TRBD2. Trimming removed 5 bases from V and 2 bases from J; junction bases left unmatched: 6. Looked up from germline, CDR1 is MNHEY and CDR2 is SMNVEV (reference sequence). The length of the CDR3 is 14 residues. CDR3 sequence reads: CASSTRDYPYEQYF. CDR3 coding DNA: TGTGCCAGCAGTACCCGGGACTACCCCTACGAGCAGTACTTC.

Ten or more counts support this clonotype. V gene TRBV4-1 combines with J gene TRBJ1-5; no clear D gene. V was cut by 3 bases and J by 3 bases, with 9 bases left in between. Germline V gene lookup returns CDR1 MGHRA and CDR2 YSYEKL. The CDR3 is 14 amino acids. The CDR3 DNA is TGCGCCAGCAGCCAGGGCCGAAACAATCAGCCCCAGCATTTT. This codes for CASSQGRNNQPQHF.

The chain has TRBV9 and TRBJ2-7, with TRBD2 identical over 14 bases. Unmatched junction bases numbered 7, after V lost 4 bases and J lost 1 base. This CDR3 has 17 amino acids. Germline CDR1 SGDLS, CDR2 YYNGEE. The CDR3 loop is CASSPGLAGGHSYEQYF. In DNA, the CDR3 is TGTGCCAGCAGCCCTGGACTAGCGGGGGGACATTCCTACGAGCAGTACTTC. Full variable domain (rest looked up from reference TRBV9 and TRBJ2-7): DSGVTQTPKHLITATGQRVTLRCSPRSGDLSVYWYQQSLDQGLQFLIQYYNGEERAKGNILERFSAQQFPDLHSELNLSSLELGDSALYFCASSPGLAGGHSYEQYFGPGTRLTVT.

This clonotype has ten or more counts. The chain combines TRBV20-1 with TRBJ2-3; no clear D gene. Germline lookup yields CDR1 DFQATT and CDR2 SNEGSKA (reference sequence). V was clipped by 5 bases and J by 2 bases, with 5 bases between them. This CDR3 has 11 amino acids. The CDR3 protein is CSAALTDTQYF. For the CDR3, the DNA is TGCAGTGCTGCGCTCACAGATACGCAGTATTTT.

The sample holds a few counts of this clonotype. The CDR3 loop is CASSIPGPGYEQYF. Written as DNA, the CDR3 is TGTGCCAGTAGTATTCCAGGGCCGGGGTACGAGCAGTACTTC. The genes are TRBV19 and TRBJ2-7; the D call may be TRBD1 or TRBD2 (5 bases each). Germline V gives CDR1 LNHDA, CDR2 SQIVND (reference sequence). V was clipped by 3 bases and J by 4 bases, with 13 bases between them. The CDR3 is 14 amino acids.

This sequence joins TRBV9 and TRBJ1-4; no clear D gene. From germline, CDR1 is SGDLS and CDR2 YYNGEE. V lost 3 bases and J 5 bases, leaving 14 bases between the germline ends. This CDR3 is built from 15 residues. The CDR3 protein is CASSGSGIRNEKLFF. CDR3 in DNA: TGTGCCAGCAGCGGATCCGGGATACGAAATGAAAAACTGTTTTTT.

This chain joins TRBV10-3 and TRBJ2-5, with 14 positions matching TRBD2. The germline gives CDR1 ENHRY, CDR2 SYGVKD. With 6 bases clipped from V and 7 bases from J, the junction kept 13 bases outside the gene matches. There are 17 residues in the CDR3. The CDR3 protein is CAISSGLAGVEGVTQYF. For the CDR3, the DNA is TGTGCCATCAGCTCGGGACTAGCGGGAGTAGAAGGGGTGACCCAGTACTTC.

The chain has TRBV28 and TRBJ2-7; 8 bases align to TRBD1. Germline assignment: CDR1 MDHEN and CDR2 SYDVKM. Germline trimming cut 9 bases from V and 6 bases from J; bases unmatched to any gene: 10. This CDR3 has 13 amino acids. CDR3 in DNA: TGTGCCAGTAGTAGCGGACAGGGCGGCGAGCAGTACTTC. Protein sequence: CASSSGQGGEQYF.

The V gene is TRBV24-1, the J gene TRBJ2-4; 12 bases fit TRBD2. The DNA end favors TRBJ2-5, so the J call may be wrong. In germline, CDR1 is KGHDR, CDR2 SFDVKD. CDR3 length: 17 residues. In DNA form, the CDR3 reads TGTGCCGCCATGCTAGCGGGGGGGCCTCGAACTCAAGAGACCCAGTACTTC. Its protein is CAAMLAGGPRTQETQYF.

This clonotype was recorded a few times. In DNA, the CDR3 is TGCAGTGCTAGAGTAGCGGGGGGGAACTACGAGCAGTACTTC. As protein: CSARVAGGNYEQYF. V usage is TRBV20-1 and J usage is TRBJ2-7; TRBD2 matches 11 bases. The CDR3 is made up of 14 amino acids. With V trimmed by 1 base and J by 3 bases, 2 bases remained unmatched. The V gene's germline CDR1 is DFQATT and CDR2 SNEGSKA (reference sequence).